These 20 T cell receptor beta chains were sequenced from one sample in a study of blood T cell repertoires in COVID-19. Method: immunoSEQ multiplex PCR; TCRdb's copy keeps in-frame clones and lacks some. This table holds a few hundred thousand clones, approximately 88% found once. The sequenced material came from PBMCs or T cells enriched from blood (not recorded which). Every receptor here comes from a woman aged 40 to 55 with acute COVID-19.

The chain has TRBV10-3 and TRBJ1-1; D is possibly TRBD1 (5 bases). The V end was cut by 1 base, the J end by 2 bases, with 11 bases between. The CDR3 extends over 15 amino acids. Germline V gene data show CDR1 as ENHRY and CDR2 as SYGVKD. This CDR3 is CAISELEGVNTEAFF. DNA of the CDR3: TGTGCCATCAGTGAGTTGGAAGGGGTAAACACTGAAGCTTTCTTT.

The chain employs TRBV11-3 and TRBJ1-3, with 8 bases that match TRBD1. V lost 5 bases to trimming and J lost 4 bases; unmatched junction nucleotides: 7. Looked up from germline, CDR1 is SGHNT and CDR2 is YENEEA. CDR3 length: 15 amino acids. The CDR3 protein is CASSQGQAEGNTIYF. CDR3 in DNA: TGTGCCAGCAGCCAGGGACAGGCAGAAGGAAACACCATATATTTT. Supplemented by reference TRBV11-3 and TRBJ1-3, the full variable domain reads EAGVVQSPRYKIIEKKQPVAFWCNPISGHNTLYWYLQNLGQGPELLIRYENEEAVDDSQLPKDRFSAERLKGVDSTLKIQPAELGDSAVYLCASSQGQAEGNTIYFGEGSWLTVV.

The CDR3 sequence is CASSYWGQRGYTF. CDR3 nucleotides: TGTGCCAGCAGTTACTGGGGGCAGCGTGGCTACACCTTC. This chain joins TRBV6-2 or TRBV6-3 and TRBJ1-2; a weak D match, TRBD1 (6 bases). CDR1 is MNHEY, CDR2 SVGEGT, per germline. The CDR3 sequence is 13 residues long. The ends were cut back, 1 base at V and 7 bases at J, with 10 bases in the middle.

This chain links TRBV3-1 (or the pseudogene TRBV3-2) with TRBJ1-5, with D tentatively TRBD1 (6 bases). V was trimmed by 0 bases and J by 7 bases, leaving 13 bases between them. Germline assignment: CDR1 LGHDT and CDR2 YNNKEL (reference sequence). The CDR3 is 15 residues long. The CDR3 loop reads CASSQDSTGQQPQHF. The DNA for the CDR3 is TGTGCCAGCAGCCAAGATAGTACAGGGCAACAGCCCCAGCATTTT.

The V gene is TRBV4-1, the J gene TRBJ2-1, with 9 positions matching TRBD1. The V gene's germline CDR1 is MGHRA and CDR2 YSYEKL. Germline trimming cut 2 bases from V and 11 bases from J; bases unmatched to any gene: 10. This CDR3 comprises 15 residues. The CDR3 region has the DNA TGCGCCAGCAGCCAACCGGGACAGGGTTCGTCCAAGCAGTTCTTC. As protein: CASSQPGQGSSKQFF.

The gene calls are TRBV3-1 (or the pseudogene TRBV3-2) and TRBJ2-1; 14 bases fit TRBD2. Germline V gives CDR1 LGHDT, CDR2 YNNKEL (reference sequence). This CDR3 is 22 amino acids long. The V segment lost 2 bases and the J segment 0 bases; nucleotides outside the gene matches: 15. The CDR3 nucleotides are TGTGCCAGCAGCCAAAACCCCCCGGGACTAGCGGGAGCCCCGAGCTCCTACAATGAGCAGTTCTTC. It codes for CASSQNPPGLAGAPSSYNEQFF.

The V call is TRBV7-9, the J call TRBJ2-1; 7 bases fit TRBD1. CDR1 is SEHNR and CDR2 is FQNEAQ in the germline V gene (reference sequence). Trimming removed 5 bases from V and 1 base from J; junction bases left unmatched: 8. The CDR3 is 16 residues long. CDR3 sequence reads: CASSPHRGTSYNEQFF. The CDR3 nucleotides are TGTGCCAGCAGCCCCCACAGGGGAACGTCCTACAATGAGCAGTTCTTC.

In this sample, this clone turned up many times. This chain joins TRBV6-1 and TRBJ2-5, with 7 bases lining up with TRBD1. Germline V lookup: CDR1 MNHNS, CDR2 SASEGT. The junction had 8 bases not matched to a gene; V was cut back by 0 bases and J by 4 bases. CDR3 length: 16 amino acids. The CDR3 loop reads CASSEADGSGGETQYF. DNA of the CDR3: TGTGCCAGCAGTGAAGCGGACGGGTCAGGGGGAGAGACCCAGTACTTC.

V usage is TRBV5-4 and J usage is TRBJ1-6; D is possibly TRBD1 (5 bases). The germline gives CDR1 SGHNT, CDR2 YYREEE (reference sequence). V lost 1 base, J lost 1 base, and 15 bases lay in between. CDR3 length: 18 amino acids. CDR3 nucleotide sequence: TGTGCCAGCAGCTTGTTCAGTGGGGGAGGATCCTATAATTCACCCCTCCACTTT. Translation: CASSLFSGGGSYNSPLHF.

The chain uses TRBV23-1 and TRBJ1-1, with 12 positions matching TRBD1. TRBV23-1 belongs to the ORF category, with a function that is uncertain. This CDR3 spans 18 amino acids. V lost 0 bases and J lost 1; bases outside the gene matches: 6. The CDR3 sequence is CASSQSTGQGARNTEAFF. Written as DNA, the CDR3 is TGCGCCAGCAGTCAATCGACGGGACAGGGGGCGCGGAACACTGAAGCTTTCTTT.

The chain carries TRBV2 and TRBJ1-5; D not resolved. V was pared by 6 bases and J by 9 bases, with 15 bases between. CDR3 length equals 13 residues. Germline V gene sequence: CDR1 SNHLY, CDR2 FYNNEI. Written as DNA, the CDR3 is TGTGCCAGCAGCACCGGGGAGAAGGCGCCCCAGCATTTT. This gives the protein CASSTGEKAPQHF.

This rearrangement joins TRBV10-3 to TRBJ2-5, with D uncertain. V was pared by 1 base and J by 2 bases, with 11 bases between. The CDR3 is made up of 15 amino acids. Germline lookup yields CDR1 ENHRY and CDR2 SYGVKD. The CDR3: CAISEFGAHQETQYF. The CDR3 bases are TGTGCCATCAGTGAGTTCGGTGCGCATCAAGAGACCCAGTACTTC.

The CDR3 reads CSVGDGTGVGSPLHF. The CDR3 DNA reads as TGCAGCGTTGGAGACGGGACAGGGGTAGGATCACCCCTCCACTTT. This chain uses TRBV29-1 with TRBJ1-6; TRBD1 agrees at 10 bases. Trimming took 4 bases from V and 10 from J; bases not matched to a gene: 10. CDR3 length equals 15 residues. Germline lookup yields CDR1 SQVTM and CDR2 ANQGSEA.

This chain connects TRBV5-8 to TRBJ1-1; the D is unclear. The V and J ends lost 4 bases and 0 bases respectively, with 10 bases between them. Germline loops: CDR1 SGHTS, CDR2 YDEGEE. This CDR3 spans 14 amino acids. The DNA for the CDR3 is TGTGCCAGCAGCACAGAGACATTGAACACTGAAGCTTTCTTT. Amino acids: CASSTETLNTEAFF.

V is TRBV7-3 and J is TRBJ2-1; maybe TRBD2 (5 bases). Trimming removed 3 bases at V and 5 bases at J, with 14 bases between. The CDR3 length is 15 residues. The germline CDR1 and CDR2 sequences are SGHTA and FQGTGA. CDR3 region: CASSFFGEPNNEQFF. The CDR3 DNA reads TGTGCCAGCAGCTTTTTCGGGGAGCCAAACAATGAGCAGTTCTTC.

The CDR3 DNA follows: TGTGCCAGTAGTACCCTGACTAGCGGGAGGACCTACGAGCAGTACTTC. This sequence encodes CASSTLTSGRTYEQYF. The rearrangement links TRBV19 to TRBJ2-7, with TRBD2 identical over 13 bases. CDR3 length: 16 amino acids. The ends lost 4 bases at V and 2 bases at J; junction bases unmatched: 5. CDR1 and CDR2 from the germline V gene are LNHDA and SQIVND (reference sequence). Using reference TRBV19 and TRBJ2-7 for the parts outside the CDR3, the full variable domain is DGGITQSPKYLFRKEGQNVTLSCEQNLNHDAMYWYRQDPGQGLRLIYYSQIVNDFQKGDIAEGYSVSREKKESFPLTVTSAQKNPTAFYLCASSTLTSGRTYEQYFGPGTRLTVT.

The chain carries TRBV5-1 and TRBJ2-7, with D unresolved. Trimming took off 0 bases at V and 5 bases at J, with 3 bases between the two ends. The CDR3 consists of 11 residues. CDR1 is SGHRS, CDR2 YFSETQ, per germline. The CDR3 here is CASSLGHEQYF. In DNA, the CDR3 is TGCGCCAGCAGCTTGGGGCACGAGCAGTACTTC.

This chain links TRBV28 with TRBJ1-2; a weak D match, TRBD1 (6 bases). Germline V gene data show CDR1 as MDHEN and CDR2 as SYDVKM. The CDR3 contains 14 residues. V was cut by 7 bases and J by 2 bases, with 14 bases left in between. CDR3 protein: CASILAGANYGYTF. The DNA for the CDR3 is TGTGCCAGCATCTTAGCAGGGGCGAACTATGGCTACACCTTC.

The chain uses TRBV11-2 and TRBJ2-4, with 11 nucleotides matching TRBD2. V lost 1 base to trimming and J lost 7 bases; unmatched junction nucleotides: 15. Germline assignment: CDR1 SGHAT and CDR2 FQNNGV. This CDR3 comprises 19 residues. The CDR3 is CASSLVYGTSGGVANIQYF. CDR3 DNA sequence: TGTGCCAGCAGCTTAGTATACGGGACTAGCGGAGGGGTGGCTAACATTCAGTACTTC.

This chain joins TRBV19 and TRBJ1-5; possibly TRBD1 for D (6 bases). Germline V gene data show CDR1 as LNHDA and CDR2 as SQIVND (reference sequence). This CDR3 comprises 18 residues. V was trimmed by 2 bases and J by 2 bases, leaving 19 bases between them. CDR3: CASSIYWDTKDGNQPQHF. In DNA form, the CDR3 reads TGTGCCAGTAGTATATATTGGGACACAAAAGACGGCAATCAGCCCCAGCATTTT. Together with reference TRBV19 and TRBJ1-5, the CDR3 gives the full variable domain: DGGITQSPKYLFRKEGQNVTLSCEQNLNHDAMYWYRQDPGQGLRLIYYSQIVNDFQKGDIAEGYSVSREKKESFPLTVTSAQKNPTAFYLCASSIYWDTKDGNQPQHFGDGTRLSIL.